This T cell receptor (beta chain) was recorded in a study of CD8 T cells in Susac syndrome. Negative isolation was used for CD8+ and CD4+ T cells and FACS enrichment for TEMRA cells. V shed 2 bases and J shed 8 bases, with 13 bases lying between them. CDR1 is SGHAT and CDR2 is FQNNGV in the germline V gene. This CDR3 has 14 amino acids. RNA was extracted with the RNeasy kit, and a quantity of about 0.45 to 1 ug was reverse transcribed using random hexamers. TCRdb used MiXCR to reprocess the immunoSEQ multiplex PCR reads, holding one entry per CDR3 protein. Of some 300,000 distinct CDR3 sequences listed, 85% are singletons.

The TCR was taken from a human donor with multiple sclerosis. The chain is built from TRBV11-2 and TRBJ2-4; D is uncertain. Sample: CD8+ T cells from PBMCs. CDR3 region: CASSLLRVFDIQYF. DNA for the CDR3: TGTGCCAGCAGCTTACTCCGGGTGTTTGACATTCAGTACTTC.